What follows are 17 T cell receptor beta chains derived from one specimen sequenced in a study of early T cells in non-severe SARS-CoV-2 infection. Each CDR3 protein gets one entry after TCRdb re-called the 5' RACE reads with MiXCR. This table has 50,000 or so distinct CDR3 sequences, just over 8% appearing once. Sequencing used whole blood. These receptors all come from an adult who was a healthcare worker with PCR-confirmed SARS-CoV-2 infection or an uninfected control (not recorded which).

Many counts were recorded for this clonotype. This chain uses TRBV15 with TRBJ1-1, with TRBD1 identical over 7 bases. V gave up 4 bases and J gave up 3 bases; unmatched junction bases: 8. CDR1 and CDR2 from the germline V gene are LNHNV and YYDKDF (reference sequence). The CDR3 is 15 residues long. CDR3 amino acids: CATSTWRGRHTEAFF. The DNA of the CDR3 is TGTGCCACCAGCACCTGGAGGGGGCGGCACACTGAAGCTTTCTTT.

The rearrangement links TRBV11-2 to TRBJ2-2; 10 bases match TRBD2. The length of the CDR3 is 16 residues. The V gene end was trimmed by 5 bases and the J gene end by 1 base; junction bases not matched to a gene: 4. CDR1 and CDR2 from the germline V gene are SGHAT and FQNNGV. In DNA form, the CDR3 reads TGTGCCAGCAGCGCCACTAGCGGGGTGAACACCGGGGAGCTGTTTTTT. This translates into CASSATSGVNTGELFF.

This clonotype was seen a single time. The chain combines TRBV5-1 with TRBJ2-6; D gene uncertain. Germline V CDR1 and CDR2: SGHRS, YFSETQ. V was cut by 0 bases and J by 0 bases, with 13 bases left in between. CDR3 size: 18 residues. CDR3 DNA: TGCGCCAGCAGCTTGGATGGGTCTATGAGCTCTGGGGCCAACGTCCTGACTTTC. This gives the protein CASSLDGSMSSGANVLTF.

V and J are TRBV11-2 and TRBJ2-7; D is unresolved. CDR1 and CDR2 from the germline V gene are SGHAT and FQNNGV. The CDR3 sequence is 14 residues long. The germline V and J ends were trimmed by 0 bases and 4 bases, with 10 bases remaining between them. The CDR3 reads CASSLDVTAYEQYF. The DNA for the CDR3 is TGTGCCAGCAGCTTAGATGTAACAGCATACGAGCAGTACTTC.

Ten or more counts support this clonotype. The CDR3 DNA follows: TGTGCCACCAGTGATTCTCGGACTAGCACCTACGAGCAGTACTTC. Amino acid sequence: CATSDSRTSTYEQYF. The chain couples TRBV24-1 to TRBJ2-7; 8 bases match TRBD2. Looked up from germline, CDR1 is KGHDR and CDR2 is SFDVKD. This CDR3 has 15 amino acids. V lost 2 bases and J lost 2; bases outside the gene matches: 4.

This rearrangement joins TRBV9 to TRBJ1-1; D is unresolved. The CDR3 extends over 14 amino acids. Germline-derived CDR1 and CDR2 are SGDLS and YYNGEE. V was clipped by 3 bases and J by 4 bases, with 13 bases between them. CDR3 protein: CASSGISAGTEAFF. The CDR3 coding sequence is TGTGCCAGCAGCGGCATATCGGCAGGCACTGAAGCTTTCTTT.

Many counts were recorded for this clonotype. The V call is TRBV28, the J call TRBJ1-6, with 10 bases identical to TRBD1. Looked up from germline, CDR1 is MDHEN and CDR2 is SYDVKM. After removal of 6 bases from V and 7 bases from J, the junction contained 6 bases not matched to a gene. The CDR3 has 15 residues. CDR3 region: CASSPGTGENSPLHF. The CDR3 bases are TGTGCCAGCAGCCCCGGGACAGGGGAAAATTCACCCCTCCACTTT.

This clonotype has at least ten counts. The chain carries TRBV7-9 and TRBJ1-1; D gene unclear. CDR1 is SEHNR and CDR2 is FQNEAQ in the germline V gene (reference sequence). V dropped 2 bases and J dropped 6 bases, with 4 bases sitting between them. The CDR3 is 11 amino acids. CDR3 amino acids: CASSLKSEAFF. CDR3 DNA sequence: TGTGCCAGCAGCTTAAAATCTGAAGCTTTCTTT.

This clonotype was seen more than once but under ten times. This chain links TRBV4-1 with TRBJ2-5; D may match TRBD1 or TRBD2 (5 bases each). V gave up 4 bases and J gave up 1 base, with 10 bases separating them. Germline values: CDR1 MGHRA, CDR2 YSYEKL. The CDR3 totals 14 residues. CDR3 nucleotide sequence: TGCGCCAGCAGCCCCACCGGGACCCAAGAGACCCAGTACTTC. Amino acid sequence: CASSPTGTQETQYF.

The chain couples TRBV12-3 or TRBV12-4 to TRBJ2-5; D is ambiguous. The length of the CDR3 is 11 residues. The V and J ends lost 2 bases and 7 bases respectively, with 5 bases between them. DNA of the CDR3: TGTGCCAGCAGTTTAAAGGGGACCCAGTACTTC. It specifies CASSLKGTQYF.

This clonotype came up many times. The CDR3 here is CASSQERAHTDTQYF. In nucleotides, the CDR3 is TGTGCCAGCAGCCAAGAAAGGGCGCACACAGATACGCAGTATTTT. This chain joins TRBV4-2 and TRBJ2-3, with D uncertain. With 0 bases removed from V and 2 bases from J, the gap between germline ends came to 9 bases. There are 15 residues in the CDR3. Germline loops: CDR1 LGHNA, CDR2 YNFKEQ.

This clonotype was counted only a few times. This chain joins TRBV18 and TRBJ1-1; D unresolved. The V gene's germline CDR1 is KGHSH and CDR2 LQKENI. The CDR3 extends over 11 amino acids. The ends were cut back, 3 bases at V and 3 bases at J, with 2 bases in the middle. This chain's CDR3 is CASSPDTEAFF. In DNA, the CDR3 is TGTGCCAGCTCACCCGACACTGAAGCTTTCTTT.

This clonotype was counted a few times. The genes are TRBV6-6 and TRBJ2-3; 9 positions match TRBD2. CDR1 and CDR2 (germline): MNHNY, SVGAGI (reference sequence). CDR3 length equals 15 residues. Unmatched junction bases numbered 4, after V lost 3 bases and J lost 3 bases. The CDR3 DNA follows: TGTGCCAGCAGTTATGGTAGCGGGGGAACAGATACGCAGTATTTT. Translating it yields CASSYGSGGTDTQYF.

V gene TRBV7-2 combines with J gene TRBJ2-5, with unresolved D. The length of the CDR3 is 13 residues. Germline-derived CDR1 and CDR2 are SGHTA and FQGNSA. V gave up 4 bases and J gave up 4 bases, with 10 bases separating them. DNA for the CDR3: TGTGCCAGCAGCTCGAGGAGCAGAGAGACCCAGTACTTC. Encoded protein: CASSSRSRETQYF.

In this sample, this clonotype turned up many times. In nucleotides, the CDR3 is TGTGCCAGCAGACCGGTACAGGGGTGGACTGAAGCTTTCTTT. It encodes CASRPVQGWTEAFF. The V call is TRBV12-3 or TRBV12-4, the J call TRBJ1-1; 7 bases are shared with TRBD1. CDR3 length: 14 amino acids. V lost 6 bases and J lost 5; bases outside the gene matches: 9.

This clonotype was recorded a few times. The chain has TRBV29-1 and TRBJ1-2; D may be TRBD1 (5 bases). Per the germline V gene, CDR1 is SQVTM and CDR2 is ANQGSEA. Trimming left V 3 bases short and J 2 bases short, with 7 bases between. The CDR3 is made up of 12 amino acids. The DNA for the CDR3 is TGCAGCGTTGATACAGGAAACTATGGCTACACCTTC. Translated: CSVDTGNYGYTF.

This clonotype turned up a few times. V usage is TRBV6-6 and J usage is TRBJ1-3; no clear D. CDR3 size: 15 residues. The V and J ends lost 0 bases and 0 bases respectively, with 6 bases between them. The V gene's germline CDR1 is MNHNY and CDR2 SVGAGI (reference sequence). The DNA of the CDR3 is TGTGCCAGCAGTTACTCGACAATCTCTGGAAACACCATATATTTT. It translates to CASSYSTISGNTIYF.